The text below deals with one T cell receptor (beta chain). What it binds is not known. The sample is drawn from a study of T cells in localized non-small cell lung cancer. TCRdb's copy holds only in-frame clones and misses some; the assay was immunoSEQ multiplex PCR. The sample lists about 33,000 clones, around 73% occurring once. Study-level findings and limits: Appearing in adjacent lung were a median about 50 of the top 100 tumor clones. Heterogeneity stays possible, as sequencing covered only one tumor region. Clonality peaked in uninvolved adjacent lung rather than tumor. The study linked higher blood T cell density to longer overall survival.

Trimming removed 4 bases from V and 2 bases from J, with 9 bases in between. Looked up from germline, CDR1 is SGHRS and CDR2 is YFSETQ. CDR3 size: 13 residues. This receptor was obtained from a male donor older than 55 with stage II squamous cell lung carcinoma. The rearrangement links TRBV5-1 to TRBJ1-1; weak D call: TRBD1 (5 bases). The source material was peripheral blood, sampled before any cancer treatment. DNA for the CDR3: TGCGCCAGCAGCAGGGACGGCAACACTGAAGCTTTCTTT. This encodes CASSRDGNTEAFF.